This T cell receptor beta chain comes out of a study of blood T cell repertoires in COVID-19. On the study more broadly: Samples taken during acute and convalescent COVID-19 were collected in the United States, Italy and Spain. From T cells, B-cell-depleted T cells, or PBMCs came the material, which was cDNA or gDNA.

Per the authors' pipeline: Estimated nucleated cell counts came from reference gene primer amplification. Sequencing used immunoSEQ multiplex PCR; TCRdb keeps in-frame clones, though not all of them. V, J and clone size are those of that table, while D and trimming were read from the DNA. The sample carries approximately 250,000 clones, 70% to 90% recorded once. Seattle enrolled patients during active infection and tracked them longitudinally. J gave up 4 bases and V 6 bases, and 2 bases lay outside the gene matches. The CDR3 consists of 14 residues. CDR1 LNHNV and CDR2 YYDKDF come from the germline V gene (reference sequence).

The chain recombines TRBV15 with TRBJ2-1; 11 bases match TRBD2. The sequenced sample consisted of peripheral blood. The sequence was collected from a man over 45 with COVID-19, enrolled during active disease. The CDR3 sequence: CATSTSGGYNEQFF. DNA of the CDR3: TGTGCCACCAGTACTAGCGGGGGTTACAATGAGCAGTTCTTC.